The 3 T cell receptor beta chains in this list originate from one sample, sequenced in a study of T cell changes during pregnancy in multiple sclerosis. Repertoires were generated with immunoSEQ multiplex PCR, while TCRdb's copy carries only in-frame clones and drops some. The repertoire holds about 67,000 clones, with roughly 90% as singletons. The source was peripheral blood, collected in the second trimester of pregnancy. These receptors were collected from a female donor with multiple sclerosis, enrolled in a pregnancy study.

The chain links TRBV2 to TRBJ1-4; 9 bases line up with TRBD1. After removal of 6 bases from V and 5 bases from J, the junction contained 4 bases not matched to a gene. From germline, CDR1 is SNHLY and CDR2 FYNNEI. This CDR3 has 14 residues. For the CDR3, the DNA is TGTGCCAGCAGAGAAACAGGGGGCAATGAAAAACTGTTTTTT. It is translated as CASRETGGNEKLFF.

The chain couples TRBV5-1 to TRBJ1-5; 7 nucleotides align to TRBD1. This CDR3 has 15 residues. Germline V gene data show CDR1 as SGHRS and CDR2 as YFSETQ. V trimming: 4 bases; J trimming: 1 base; junction bases outside the gene matches: 5. The DNA of the CDR3 is TGCGCCAGCAGCACCTCGGGACAGAGCAATCAGCCCCAGCATTTT. Translated: CASSTSGQSNQPQHF. The full variable domain, in which reference TRBV5-1 and TRBJ1-5 provide the parts outside the CDR3, is KAGVTQTPRYLIKTRGQQVTLSCSPISGHRSVSWYQQTPGQGLQFLFEYFSETQRNKGNFPGRFSGRQFSNSRSEMNVSTLELGDSALYLCASSTSGQSNQPQHFGDGTRLSIL.

This chain links TRBV14 with TRBJ1-2; 8 bases map to TRBD1. V was pared by 5 bases and J by 4 bases, with 15 bases of the junction left unmatched. The germline V gene encodes CDR1 SGHDN and CDR2 FVKESK. CDR3 length: 17 amino acids. The CDR3 region has the DNA TGTGCCAGCAGCAGGGAGCAGGGGGCGAGTTTTACCTATGGCTACACCTTC. Translated: CASSREQGASFTYGYTF.